Below are 24 T cell receptor beta chains sequenced from a single sample in a study of early stage breast cancer tumors. TCRdb keeps only in-frame clones here, not all; method: immunoSEQ multiplex PCR. This table holds roughly 48,000 clones, 75% to 85% found once. The sequenced sample consisted of blood. The receptors come from a person between 50 and 60 years old with breast cancer.

The sample holds one count of this clone. This chain uses TRBV18 with TRBJ2-1; D not certain. Trimming cost V 3 bases and J 4 bases, with 13 bases left between them. The CDR3 length is 15 residues. Germline CDR1 KGHSH, CDR2 LQKENI. This CDR3 reads CASSPVVGDYNEQFF. Written as DNA, the CDR3 is TGTGCCAGCTCACCTGTGGTAGGCGATTACAATGAGCAGTTCTTC.

This CDR3 reads CASSPYRADTQYF. The CDR3 nucleotides read TGTGCCAGCAGCCCCTACAGGGCAGATACGCAGTATTTT. The V and J genes are TRBV7-2 and TRBJ2-3; D is perhaps TRBD1 (6 bases). The CDR3 covers 13 residues. V lost 5 bases and J lost 4, with 10 bases in between. Germline V gene lookup returns CDR1 SGHTA and CDR2 FQGNSA.

In its sample, this clone was seen once. The J gene is TRBJ2-1, the V gene TRBV7-2; the D gene is possibly TRBD2 (6 bases). Germline lookup yields CDR1 SGHTA and CDR2 FQGNSA. The V and J ends lost 7 bases and 7 bases respectively, with 20 bases between them. The CDR3 totals 15 residues. This CDR3 reads CASTSYGQAGNEQFF. The CDR3 DNA follows: TGTGCCAGCACCTCTTACGGCCAGGCGGGGAATGAGCAGTTCTTC.

The chain links TRBV29-1 to TRBJ2-4; TRBD1 matches 8 bases. The germline gives CDR1 SQVTM, CDR2 ANQGSEA. The J segment lost 7 bases and the V segment lost 6 bases, leaving 5 bases of the junction unmatched. The CDR3 has 12 residues. The CDR3 region has the DNA TGCAGCGTCGGACAGGGAGCGAACATTCAGTACTTC. Encoded protein: CSVGQGANIQYF.

The chain has TRBV5-8 and TRBJ2-3; possibly TRBD1 or TRBD2 for D (5 bases each). This CDR3 contains 15 residues. The V and J ends lost 3 bases and 1 base respectively, with 12 bases between them. Germline values: CDR1 SGHTS, CDR2 YDEGEE. CDR3 in DNA: TGTGCCAGCAGCTCCGGGACGGATCGCACAGATACGCAGTATTTT. It encodes CASSSGTDRTDTQYF.

The rearrangement joins TRBV7-9 to TRBJ1-6; D remains unclear. Per germline, CDR1 SEHNR and CDR2 FQNEAQ (reference sequence). This CDR3 contains 16 residues. Trimming took off 4 bases at V and 5 bases at J, with 15 bases between the two ends. The CDR3 loop reads CASSSLGGTNNSPLHF. The CDR3 DNA follows: TGTGCCAGCAGCTCACTGGGCGGCACAAATAATTCACCCCTCCACTTT.

This rearrangement joins TRBV5-1 to TRBJ2-2; 7 positions match TRBD1. CDR1 and CDR2 from the germline V gene are SGHRS and YFSETQ. The ends lost 4 bases at V and 0 bases at J; junction bases unmatched: 3. The CDR3 runs 15 residues. In DNA, the CDR3 is TGCGCCAGCAGCATGGACAGGCCGAACACCGGGGAGCTGTTTTTT. Translating it yields CASSMDRPNTGELFF.

The J gene is TRBJ2-2, the V gene TRBV9; TRBD1 matches at 7 bases. Trimming removed 4 bases from V and 3 bases from J; junction bases left unmatched: 9. The CDR3 spans 16 residues. Germline V gene data show CDR1 as SGDLS and CDR2 as YYNGEE. The CDR3 DNA follows: TGTGCCAGCAGCAGACGGACAGGCCCTTACACCGGGGAGCTGTTTTTT. This sequence encodes CASSRRTGPYTGELFF. Full variable domain (outside the CDR3, taken from reference TRBV9 and TRBJ2-2): DSGVTQTPKHLITATGQRVTLRCSPRSGDLSVYWYQQSLDQGLQFLIQYYNGEERAKGNILERFSAQQFPDLHSELNLSSLELGDSALYFCASSRRTGPYTGELFFGEGSRLTVL.

The CDR3 spells CSVEAGTRPPFNEQFF. CDR3 DNA sequence: TGCAGCGTTGAAGCAGGCACGAGACCCCCATTCAATGAGCAGTTCTTC. The V and J genes are TRBV29-1 and TRBJ2-1; D not resolved. CDR1 is SQVTM, CDR2 ANQGSEA, per germline. The V and J ends lost 1 base and 6 bases respectively, with 19 bases between them. There are 16 residues in the CDR3.

This chain connects TRBV9 to TRBJ2-3; TRBD2 matches at 9 bases. This CDR3 is 15 amino acids long. V dropped 3 bases and J dropped 2; count of bases not matched to a gene: 4. Germline CDR1 reads SGDLS; CDR2 reads YYNGEE. CDR3 nucleotide sequence: TGTGCCAGCAGCGGTAGCGGGGGAACCACAGATACGCAGTATTTT. Protein sequence: CASSGSGGTTDTQYF.

The gene calls are TRBV19 and TRBJ2-5; D uncertain. V gave up 5 bases and J gave up 4 bases, with 11 bases separating them. The CDR3 has 13 residues. Germline V lookup: CDR1 LNHDA, CDR2 SQIVND (reference sequence). The CDR3 sequence is CASSLGGRETQYF. The CDR3 DNA sequence: TGTGCCAGTAGTTTGGGTGGGCGAGAGACCCAGTACTTC.

This clone showed up just a few times. The chain carries TRBV27 and TRBJ2-7; 9 positions match TRBD1. V was clipped by 3 bases and J by 6 bases; unmatched bases: 3. This CDR3 is 13 amino acids long. Germline lookup yields CDR1 MNHEY and CDR2 SMNVEV (reference sequence). For the CDR3, the DNA is TGTGCCAGCAGTTTGGACAGGGGCGTCGAGCAGTACTTC. Translated: CASSLDRGVEQYF.

The chain is built from TRBV28 and TRBJ2-3; 7 bases fit TRBD1. Per germline, CDR1 MDHEN and CDR2 SYDVKM. The CDR3 has 16 amino acids. Unmatched junction bases numbered 9, after V lost 6 bases and J lost 0 bases. CDR3 loop: CASRYHRGDSTDTQYF. The CDR3 bases are TGTGCCAGCAGGTACCACAGGGGAGATAGCACAGATACGCAGTATTTT.

V and J are TRBV10-2 and TRBJ1-5, with 7 bases lining up with TRBD1. CDR1 is WSHSY, CDR2 SAAADI, per germline. V trimming: 2 bases; J trimming: 5 bases; junction bases outside the gene matches: 0. The CDR3 runs to 13 residues. The CDR3 is CASSEQGDQPQHF. The CDR3 nucleotides are TGCGCCAGCAGTGAGCAGGGGGATCAGCCCCAGCATTTT.

This chain connects TRBV7-9 to TRBJ2-1; D uncertain. The germline V gene encodes CDR1 SEHNR and CDR2 FQNEAQ (reference sequence). This CDR3 region has 14 residues. V gave up 1 base and J gave up 4 bases, with 8 bases separating them. The CDR3 protein is CASSLGGIYNEQFF. The CDR3 DNA follows: TGTGCCAGCAGCTTAGGGGGAATTTACAATGAGCAGTTCTTC.

This clone appeared once. V and J are TRBV7-3 and TRBJ2-3; either TRBD1 or TRBD2 may supply D (7 bases each). V lost 6 bases and J 9 bases, leaving 25 bases between the germline ends. The CDR3 loop spans 16 amino acids. Germline loops: CDR1 SGHTA, CDR2 FQGTGA. The DNA of the CDR3 is TGTGCCAGCAGTTTGGGGGGAGCGGCCCAGGGGGGGACGCAGTATTTT. It codes for CASSLGGAAQGGTQYF.

The chain has TRBV19 and TRBJ2-5; D may be TRBD1 (5 bases). Germline CDR1 and CDR2: LNHDA and SQIVND (reference sequence). The ends were cut back, 5 bases at V and 7 bases at J, with 23 bases in the middle. The length of the CDR3 is 16 residues. CDR3 DNA sequence: TGTGCCAGTAGTCCTTCCAGGGATCCCTTTTTTGCGACCCAGTACTTC. It specifies CASSPSRDPFFATQYF.

The chain recombines TRBV5-4 with TRBJ2-6; TRBD1 aligns across 7 bases. Trimming removed 0 bases from V and 1 base from J; junction bases left unmatched: 4. The CDR3 spans 17 residues. Germline CDR1 reads SGHNT; CDR2 reads YYREEE (reference sequence). CDR3 sequence reads: CASSLVPRGSGANVLTF. CDR3 nucleotides: TGTGCCAGCAGCTTGGTACCCAGGGGGTCTGGGGCCAACGTCCTGACTTTC.

The genes are TRBV27 and TRBJ1-5; TRBD1 matches at 9 bases. The CDR3 loop spans 15 amino acids. Per the germline V gene, CDR1 is MNHEY and CDR2 is SMNVEV (reference sequence). Trimming at V came to 6 bases and at J to 7 bases, leaving 10 bases not matched to a gene. CDR3 loop: CASRPTDRGGQPQHF. The DNA for the CDR3 is TGTGCCAGCAGACCCACCGACAGGGGGGGGCAGCCCCAGCATTTT.

The V call is TRBV7-9, the J call TRBJ2-5; 7 bases agree with TRBD2. V lost 6 bases and J lost 4; bases outside the gene matches: 11. This CDR3 region has 15 residues. Looked up from germline, CDR1 is SEHNR and CDR2 is FQNEAQ (reference sequence). The CDR3 loop reads CASSGPGGVGETQYF. The CDR3 DNA follows: TGTGCCAGCAGTGGACCGGGAGGAGTGGGAGAGACCCAGTACTTC.

This chain links TRBV27 with TRBJ2-7, with 12 nucleotides matching TRBD2. Germline V gene sequence: CDR1 MNHEY, CDR2 SMNVEV (reference sequence). J lost 3 bases, V lost 6 bases, and 9 bases had no gene match. The CDR3 consists of 16 residues. The CDR3 loop reads CASSLAGGLYGYEQYF. DNA of the CDR3: TGTGCCAGCAGCCTAGCGGGGGGGCTGTATGGCTACGAGCAGTACTTC.

J is TRBJ1-3 and V is TRBV23-1; D might be TRBD1 (6 bases). TRBV23-1 is designated an ORF whose function remains uncertain. Trimming stripped 3 bases from V and 2 bases from J, with 14 bases between. This CDR3 is built from 16 residues. The CDR3 sequence is CASSQPQGFAGNTIYF. The CDR3 DNA follows: TGCGCCAGCAGTCAGCCACAGGGTTTCGCTGGAAACACCATATATTTT.

This clone was detected a few times. The rearrangement joins TRBV19 to TRBJ2-7; D is possibly TRBD2 (6 bases). The CDR3 spans 14 residues. Germline values: CDR1 LNHDA, CDR2 SQIVND (reference sequence). V shed 3 bases and J shed 3 bases, with 12 bases lying between them. The CDR3 reads CASSMGQEGYEQYF. The CDR3 coding sequence is TGTGCCAGTAGTATGGGGCAGGAGGGCTACGAGCAGTACTTC.

This sequence joins TRBV7-2 and TRBJ2-7; TRBD2 matches at 12 bases. In germline, CDR1 is SGHTA, CDR2 FQGNSA. CDR3 length: 18 amino acids. Unmatched junction bases numbered 11, after V lost 1 base and J lost 4 bases. The CDR3: CASSLEASGGAITYEQYF. CDR3 coding DNA: TGTGCCAGCAGCTTAGAGGCTAGCGGGGGGGCGATAACGTACGAGCAGTACTTC.